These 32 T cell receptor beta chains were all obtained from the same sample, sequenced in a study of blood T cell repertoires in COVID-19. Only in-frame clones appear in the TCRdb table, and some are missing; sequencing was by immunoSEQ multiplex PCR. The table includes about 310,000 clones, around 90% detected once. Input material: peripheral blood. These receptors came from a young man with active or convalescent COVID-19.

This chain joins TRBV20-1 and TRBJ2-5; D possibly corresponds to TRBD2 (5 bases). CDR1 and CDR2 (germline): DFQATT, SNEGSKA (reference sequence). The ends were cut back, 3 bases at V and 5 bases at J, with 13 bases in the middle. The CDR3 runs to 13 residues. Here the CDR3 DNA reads TGCAGTGCTAGTTACGGGGATCGGGAGACCCAGTACTTC. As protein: CSASYGDRETQYF.

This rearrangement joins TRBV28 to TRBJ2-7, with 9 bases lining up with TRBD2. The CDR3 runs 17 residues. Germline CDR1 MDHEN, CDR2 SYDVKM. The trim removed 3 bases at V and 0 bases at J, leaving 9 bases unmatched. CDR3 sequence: CASSFGRLADSSYEQYF. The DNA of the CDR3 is TGTGCCAGCAGTTTTGGGAGACTAGCGGATAGCTCCTACGAGCAGTACTTC. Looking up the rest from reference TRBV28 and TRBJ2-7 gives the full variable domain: DVKVTQSSRYLVKRTGEKVFLECVQDMDHENMFWYRQDPGLGLRLIYFSYDVKMKEKGDIPEGYSVSREKKERFSLILESASTNQTSMYLCASSFGRLADSSYEQYFGPGTRLTVT.

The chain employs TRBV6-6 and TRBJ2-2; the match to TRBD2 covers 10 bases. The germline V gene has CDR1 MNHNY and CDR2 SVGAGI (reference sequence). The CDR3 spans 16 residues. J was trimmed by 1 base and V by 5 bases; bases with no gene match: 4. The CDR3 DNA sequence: TGTGCCAGCAGTCAAACTAGCGGGAAGAACACCGGGGAGCTGTTTTTT. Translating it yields CASSQTSGKNTGELFF.

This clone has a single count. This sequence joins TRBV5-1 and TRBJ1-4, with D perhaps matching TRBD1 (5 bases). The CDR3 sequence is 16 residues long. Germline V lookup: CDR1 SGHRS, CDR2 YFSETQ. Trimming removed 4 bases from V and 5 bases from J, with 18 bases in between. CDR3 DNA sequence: TGCGCCAGCAGCCGTGGATTAGGGGCCTTAAATGAAAAACTGTTTTTT. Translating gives CASSRGLGALNEKLFF.

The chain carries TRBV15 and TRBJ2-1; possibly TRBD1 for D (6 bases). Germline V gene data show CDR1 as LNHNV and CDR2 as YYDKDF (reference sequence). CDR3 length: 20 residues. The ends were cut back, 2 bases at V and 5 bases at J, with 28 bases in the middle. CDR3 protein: CATSRSPGNRVNFLDNEQFF. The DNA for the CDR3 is TGTGCCACCAGCAGATCGCCTGGGAACAGGGTGAACTTTTTGGACAATGAGCAGTTCTTC.

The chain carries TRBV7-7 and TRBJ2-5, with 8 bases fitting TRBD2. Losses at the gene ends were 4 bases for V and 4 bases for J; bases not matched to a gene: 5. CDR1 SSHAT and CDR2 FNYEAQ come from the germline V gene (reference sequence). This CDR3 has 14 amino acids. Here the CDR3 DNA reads TGTGCCAGCAGCTCAACCCGGGGGGGAGAGACCCAGTACTTC. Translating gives CASSSTRGGETQYF.

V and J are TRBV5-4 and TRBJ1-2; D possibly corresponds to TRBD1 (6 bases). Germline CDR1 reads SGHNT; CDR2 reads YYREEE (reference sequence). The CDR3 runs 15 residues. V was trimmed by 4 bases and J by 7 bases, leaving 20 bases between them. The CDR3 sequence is CASSRTLGGEGGYTF. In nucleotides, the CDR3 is TGTGCCAGCAGCCGCACCTTAGGGGGAGAGGGTGGCTACACCTTC.

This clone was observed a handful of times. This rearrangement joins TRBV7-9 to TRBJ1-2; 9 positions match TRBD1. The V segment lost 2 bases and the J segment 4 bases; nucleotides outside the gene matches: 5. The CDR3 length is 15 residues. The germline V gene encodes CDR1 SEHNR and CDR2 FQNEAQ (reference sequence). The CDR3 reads CASSLTGGIGYGYTF. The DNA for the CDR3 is TGTGCCAGCAGCTTAACAGGGGGCATTGGCTATGGCTACACCTTC. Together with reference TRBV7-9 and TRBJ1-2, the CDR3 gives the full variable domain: DTGVSQNPRHKITKRGQNVTFRCDPISEHNRLYWYRQTLGQGPEFLTYFQNEAQLEKSRLLSDRFSAERPKGSFSTLEIQRTEQGDSAMYLCASSLTGGIGYGYTFGSGTRLTVV.

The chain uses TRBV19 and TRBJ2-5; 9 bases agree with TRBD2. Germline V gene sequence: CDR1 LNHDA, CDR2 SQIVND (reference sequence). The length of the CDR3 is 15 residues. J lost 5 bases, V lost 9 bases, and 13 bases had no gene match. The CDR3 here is CASRAGGPPMETQYF. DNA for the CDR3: TGTGCCAGCCGAGCGGGGGGACCACCAATGGAGACCCAGTACTTC.

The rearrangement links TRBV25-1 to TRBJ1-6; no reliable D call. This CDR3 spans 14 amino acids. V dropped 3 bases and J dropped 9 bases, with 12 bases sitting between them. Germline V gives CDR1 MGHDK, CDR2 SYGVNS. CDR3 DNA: TGTGCCAGCAGTGACCGCCAGCGGGGTTCACCCCTCCACTTT. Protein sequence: CASSDRQRGSPLHF. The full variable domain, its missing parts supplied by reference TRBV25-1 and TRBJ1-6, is EADIYQTPRYLVIGTGKKITLECSQTMGHDKMYWYQQDPGMELHLIHYSYGVNSTEKGDLSSESTVSRIRTEHFPLTLESARPSHTSQYLCASSDRQRGSPLHFGNGTRLTVT.

This CDR3 is CASSLVRNTEAFF. The CDR3 DNA reads TGTGCCAGCAGCTTAGTTAGAAACACTGAAGCTTTCTTT. The chain joins TRBV7-8 to TRBJ1-1; no clear D. The CDR3 has 13 residues. Germline loops: CDR1 SGHVS, CDR2 FQNEAQ. The V end lost 1 base, the J end lost 2 bases, and 5 bases lay between the germline ends.

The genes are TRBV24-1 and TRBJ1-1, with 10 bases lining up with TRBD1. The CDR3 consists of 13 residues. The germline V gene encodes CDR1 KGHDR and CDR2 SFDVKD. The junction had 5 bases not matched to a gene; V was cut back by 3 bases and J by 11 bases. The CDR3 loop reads CATSDPGTGDAFF. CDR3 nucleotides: TGTGCCACCAGTGATCCCGGGACAGGGGACGCTTTCTTT.

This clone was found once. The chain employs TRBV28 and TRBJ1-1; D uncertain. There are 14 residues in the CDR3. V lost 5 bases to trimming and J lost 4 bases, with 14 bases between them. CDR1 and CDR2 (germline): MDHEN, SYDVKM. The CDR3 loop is CASSLVMEGTEAFF. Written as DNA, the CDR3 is TGTGCCAGCAGTCTGGTGATGGAGGGCACTGAAGCTTTCTTT.

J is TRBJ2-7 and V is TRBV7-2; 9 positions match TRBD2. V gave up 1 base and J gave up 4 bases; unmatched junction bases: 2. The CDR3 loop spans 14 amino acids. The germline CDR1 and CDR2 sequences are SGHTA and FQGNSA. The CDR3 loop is CASSLGLAGYEQYF. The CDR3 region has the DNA TGTGCCAGCAGCTTAGGGCTAGCGGGATACGAGCAGTACTTC.

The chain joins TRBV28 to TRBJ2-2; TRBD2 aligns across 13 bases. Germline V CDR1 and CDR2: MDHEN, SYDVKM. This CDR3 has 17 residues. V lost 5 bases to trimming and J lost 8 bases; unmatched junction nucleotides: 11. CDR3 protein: CASSLRTSGSFTGELFF. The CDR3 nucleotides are TGTGCCAGCAGTCTACGGACTAGCGGGAGTTTTACGGGGGAGCTGTTTTTT. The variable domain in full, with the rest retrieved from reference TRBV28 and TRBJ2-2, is DVKVTQSSRYLVKRTGEKVFLECVQDMDHENMFWYRQDPGLGLRLIYFSYDVKMKEKGDIPEGYSVSREKKERFSLILESASTNQTSMYLCASSLRTSGSFTGELFFGEGSRLTVL.

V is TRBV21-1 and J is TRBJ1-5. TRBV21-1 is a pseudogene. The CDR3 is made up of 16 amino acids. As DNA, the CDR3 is TGTGCCAGCAGCAGGGCCGGGAGTCCTGCCCATCAGCCCCAGCATTTT. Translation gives CASSRAGSPAHQPQHF.

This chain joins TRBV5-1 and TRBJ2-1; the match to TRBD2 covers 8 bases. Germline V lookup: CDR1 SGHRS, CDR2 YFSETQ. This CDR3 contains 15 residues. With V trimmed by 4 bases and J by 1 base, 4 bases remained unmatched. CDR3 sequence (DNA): TGCGCCAGCAGCCCGACTAGCGAATCCTACAATGAGCAGTTCTTC. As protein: CASSPTSESYNEQFF.

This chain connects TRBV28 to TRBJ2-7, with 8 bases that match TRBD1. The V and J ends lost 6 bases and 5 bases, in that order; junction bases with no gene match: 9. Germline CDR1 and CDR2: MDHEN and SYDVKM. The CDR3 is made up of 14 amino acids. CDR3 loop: CASSSLDRVNEQYF. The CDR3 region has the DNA TGTGCCAGCAGCTCTTTGGACAGGGTAAACGAGCAGTACTTC. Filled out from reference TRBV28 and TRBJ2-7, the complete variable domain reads DVKVTQSSRYLVKRTGEKVFLECVQDMDHENMFWYRQDPGLGLRLIYFSYDVKMKEKGDIPEGYSVSREKKERFSLILESASTNQTSMYLCASSSLDRVNEQYFGPGTRLTVT.

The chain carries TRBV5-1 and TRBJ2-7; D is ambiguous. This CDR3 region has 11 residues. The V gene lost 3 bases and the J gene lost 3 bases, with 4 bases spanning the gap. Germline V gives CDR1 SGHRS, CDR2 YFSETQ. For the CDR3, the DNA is TGCGCCAGCAGCTCCAACTACGAGCAGTACTTC. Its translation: CASSSNYEQYF.

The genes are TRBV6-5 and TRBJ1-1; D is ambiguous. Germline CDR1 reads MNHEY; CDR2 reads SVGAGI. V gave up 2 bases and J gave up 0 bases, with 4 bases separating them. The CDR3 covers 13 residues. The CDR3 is CASSYAVNTEAFF. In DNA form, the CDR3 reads TGTGCCAGCAGTTACGCGGTGAACACTGAAGCTTTCTTT.

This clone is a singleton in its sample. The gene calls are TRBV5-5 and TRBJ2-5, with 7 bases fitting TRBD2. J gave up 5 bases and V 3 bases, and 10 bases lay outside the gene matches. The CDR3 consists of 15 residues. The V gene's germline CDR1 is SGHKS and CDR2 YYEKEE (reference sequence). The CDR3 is CASSSPSGLGETQYF. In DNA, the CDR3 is TGTGCCAGCAGCTCGCCTAGCGGCTTGGGGGAGACCCAGTACTTC.

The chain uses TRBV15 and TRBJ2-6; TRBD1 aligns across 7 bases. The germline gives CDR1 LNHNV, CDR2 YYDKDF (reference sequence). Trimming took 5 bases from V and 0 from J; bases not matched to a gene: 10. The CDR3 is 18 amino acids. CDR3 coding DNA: TGTGCCACCAGCCCGAAGGACAGGACCCTCTCTGGGGCCAACGTCCTGACTTTC. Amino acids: CATSPKDRTLSGANVLTF.

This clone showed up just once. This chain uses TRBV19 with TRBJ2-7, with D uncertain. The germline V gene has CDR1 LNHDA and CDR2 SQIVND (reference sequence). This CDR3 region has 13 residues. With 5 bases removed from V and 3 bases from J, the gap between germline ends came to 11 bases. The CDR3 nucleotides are TGTGCCAGTAGTTTGGGCACTTACTACGAGCAGTACTTC. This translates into CASSLGTYYEQYF.

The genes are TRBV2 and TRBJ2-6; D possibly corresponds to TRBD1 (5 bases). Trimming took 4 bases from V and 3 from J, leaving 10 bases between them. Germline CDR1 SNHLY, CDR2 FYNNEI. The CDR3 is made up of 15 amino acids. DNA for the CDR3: TGTGCCAGCAGTGGGCAGGGAAGTGGGGCCAACGTCCTGACTTTC. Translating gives CASSGQGSGANVLTF.

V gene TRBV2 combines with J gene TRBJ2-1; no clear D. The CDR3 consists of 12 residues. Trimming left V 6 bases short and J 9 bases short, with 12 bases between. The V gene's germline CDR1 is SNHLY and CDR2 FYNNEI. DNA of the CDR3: TGTGCCAGCAGGGCCGACACGAGTGAGCAGTTCTTC. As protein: CASRADTSEQFF.

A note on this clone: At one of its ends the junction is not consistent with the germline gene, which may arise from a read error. CDR3 in amino acids: CAISLRLGQDNIF. The CDR3 region has the DNA TGTGCCATTTCACTTCGCCTGGGACAGGACAACATTTTT. V and J are TRBV28 and TRBJ1-4, with TRBD1 matching over 8 bases. From germline, CDR1 is MDHEN and CDR2 SYDVKM. This CDR3 has 13 residues.

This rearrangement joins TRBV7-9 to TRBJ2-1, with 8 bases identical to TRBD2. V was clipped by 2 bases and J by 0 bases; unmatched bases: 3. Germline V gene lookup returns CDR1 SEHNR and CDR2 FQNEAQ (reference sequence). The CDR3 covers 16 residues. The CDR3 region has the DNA TGTGCCAGCAGCTTAAGGGCGGGGGGCTCCTACAATGAGCAGTTCTTC. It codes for CASSLRAGGSYNEQFF.

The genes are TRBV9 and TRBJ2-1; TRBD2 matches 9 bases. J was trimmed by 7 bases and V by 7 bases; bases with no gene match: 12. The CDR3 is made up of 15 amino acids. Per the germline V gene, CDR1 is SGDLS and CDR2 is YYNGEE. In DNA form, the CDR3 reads TGTGCCAGCCAAATATCCAGCGGGGGGCATAATGAGCAGTTCTTC. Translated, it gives CASQISSGGHNEQFF.

CDR3 amino acids: CASSILGTSVGEQFF. In nucleotides, the CDR3 is TGTGCCAGTAGTATCCTTGGGACTAGCGTAGGTGAGCAGTTCTTC. The J gene is TRBJ2-1, the V gene TRBV19, with 10 bases lining up with TRBD2. Germline-derived CDR1 and CDR2 are LNHDA and SQIVND (reference sequence). The CDR3 length is 15 residues. Losses at the gene ends were 3 bases for V and 9 bases for J; bases not matched to a gene: 8.

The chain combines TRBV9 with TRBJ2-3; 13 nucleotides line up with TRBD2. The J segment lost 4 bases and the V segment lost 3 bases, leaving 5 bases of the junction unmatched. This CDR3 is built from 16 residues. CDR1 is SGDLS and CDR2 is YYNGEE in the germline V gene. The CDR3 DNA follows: TGTGCCAGCAGCGGAAAACTAGCGGGGGGGGCAGATACGCAGTATTTT. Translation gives CASSGKLAGGADTQYF.

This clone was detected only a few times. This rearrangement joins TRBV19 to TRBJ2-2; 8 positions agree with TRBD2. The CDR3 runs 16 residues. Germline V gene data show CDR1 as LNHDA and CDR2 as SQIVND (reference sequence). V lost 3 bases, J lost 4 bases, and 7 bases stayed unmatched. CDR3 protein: CASSIRKSGGTGELFF. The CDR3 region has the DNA TGTGCCAGTAGTATCAGGAAAAGCGGGGGCACCGGGGAGCTGTTTTTT.

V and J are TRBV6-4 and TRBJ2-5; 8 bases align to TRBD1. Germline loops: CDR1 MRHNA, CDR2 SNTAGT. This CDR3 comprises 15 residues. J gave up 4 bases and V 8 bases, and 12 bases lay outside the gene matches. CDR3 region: CASRRTGNPAETQYF. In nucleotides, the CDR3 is TGTGCCAGCCGACGGACAGGGAACCCAGCAGAGACCCAGTACTTC.